This T cell receptor (beta chain) was recorded in a study of T cells in pancreatic ductal adenocarcinoma. Whole-study findings and limits: Mean clonality was about 0.12 in tumors and about 0.079 in blood, not significantly different. Blood had more productive templates and 8 to 9.5-fold more unique clonotypes than tumor.

This CDR3 has 16 amino acids. Germline V gene lookup returns CDR1 SGHAT and CDR2 FQNNGV. V dropped 5 bases and J dropped 12; count of bases not matched to a gene: 16. The selected patients with pancreatic ductal adenocarcinoma had surgery but no neoadjuvant therapy. TCRdb keeps only in-frame clones here, not all; method: immunoSEQ multiplex PCR. The profile shows over 15,000 clones, 88% of them singletons. A note on this clone: Its specificity is unknown.

Material: PBMCs. The chain carries TRBV11-2 and TRBJ1-3, with 10 bases lining up with TRBD1. The clonotype originates from a human donor with pancreatic ductal adenocarcinoma. The CDR3 is CASSPNLRTGGRIIYF. The DNA for the CDR3 is TGTGCCAGCAGCCCGAATCTTAGGACAGGGGGAAGGATCATATATTTT.